These T cell receptor beta chains were read from a single sample in a study of blood T cell repertoires in COVID-19. Sequencing used immunoSEQ multiplex PCR; TCRdb keeps in-frame clones, though not all of them. Here the sample spans over 400,000 clones, roughly nine tenths being singletons. Sequenced: PBMCs or T cells enriched from blood (not recorded which). These receptors all stem from a woman aged 60-70 years who had recovered from COVID-19. CDR3s include the opening cysteine and the closing phenylalanine or tryptophan. D genes are given only for firm matches. Expanded clones get a size class; other rows say once, few or many, or leave the size out.

NA	TRBV30	TRBJ2-5	13	TRBD1	TGTGCCTGGAGGACGACAGGGCGAGAGACCCAGTACTTC	CAWRTTGRETQYF
NA	TRBV18	TRBJ2-3	14	NA	TGTGCCAGCTCACCCGTCCGGGAAACAGATACGCAGTATTTT	CASSPVRETDTQYF
NA	TRBV9	TRBJ2-5	16	TRBD1	TGTGCCAGCAGCGTAGCGCTGGGACAGGGCCAGGAGACCCAGTACTTC	CASSVALGQGQETQYF
NA	TRBV19	TRBJ1-1	12	TRBD1	TGTGCCAGTGTTTACAGGGGAACTGAAGCTTTCTTT	CASVYRGTEAFF
once	TRBV28	TRBJ2-2	14	TRBD1	TGTGCCAGCAGGAGGGACAGGGGCACCGGGGAGCTGTTTTTT	CASRRDRGTGELFF
NA	TRBV2	TRBJ1-2	16	NA	TGTGCCAGCAGTGTTGCGGCGATAGGGGCCGGTGGTGGCTACACCTTC	CASSVAAIGAGGGYTF
NA	TRBV10-3	TRBJ1-4	16	TRBD1	TGTGCCATCAGTCAATGGACAGGGGGCGGAAATGAAAAACTGTTTTTT	CAISQWTGGGNEKLFF
NA	TRBV5-1	TRBJ1-6	16	TRBD1	TGCGCCAGCAGCTTTACGGGGCAGGGGGGAAATTCACCCCTCCACTTT	CASSFTGQGGNSPLHF
NA	TRBV6-5	TRBJ1-1	13	NA	TGTGCCACATACCCGACAGGAAACACTGAAGCTTTCTTT	CATYPTGNTEAFF
NA	TRBV5-4	TRBJ1-1	15	NA	TGTGCCAGCAGCTCGAAACAGGACGGTTACACTGAAGCTTTCTTT	CASSSKQDGYTEAFF
once	TRBV9	TRBJ1-6	13	NA	TGTGCCAGCAGCGCCTTCGGGGGTTCACCCCTCCACTTT	CASSAFGGSPLHF
once	TRBV12-3/TRBV12-4	TRBJ1-2	13	NA	TGTGCCAGCACCCTAAGTCGGTTCTATGGCTACACCTTC	CASTLSRFYGYTF
NA	TRBV4-2	TRBJ2-4	18	TRBD2	TGTGCCAGCAGCCCCCTCCTACTAGCGGGGGGAGCCAAAAACATTCAGTACTTC	CASSPLLLAGGAKNIQYF
NA	TRBV5-6	TRBJ1-1	15	NA	TGTGCCAGCAGGGAAGAACGGGTTATGAACACTGAAGCTTTCTTT	CASREERVMNTEAFF
NA	TRBV18	TRBJ1-2	16	TRBD1	TGTGCCAGCTCATTTCAGACAGGGTCGGGATCCTATGGCTACACCTTC	CASSFQTGSGSYGYTF
NA	TRBV5-1	TRBJ2-1	15	TRBD1	TGCGCCAGCAGCGGAACAGGGGGCTTCGGCAATGAGCAGTTCTTC	CASSGTGGFGNEQFF
NA	TRBV11-2	TRBJ2-1	15	TRBD2	TGTGCCAGCAGCGCCCGACTAGCGGGGTCCGATGAGCAGTTCTTC	CASSARLAGSDEQFF
NA	TRBV11-2	TRBJ1-1	13	TRBD1	TGTGCCAGCAGCACCGGGACAGGGGGCCAAGCCTTCTTT	CASSTGTGGQAFF
NA	TRBV28	TRBJ2-5	16	TRBD1	TGTGCCAGCTCGAGACTGGGGACAGGGTACCAAGAGACCCAGTACTTC	CASSRLGTGYQETQYF
NA	TRBV5-6	TRBJ1-1	15	NA	TGTGCCAGCAGCTTGGAGCTTCATGCGAACACTGAAGCTTTCTTT	CASSLELHANTEAFF
NA	TRBV5-3	TRBJ1-2	14	NA	TGTGCCAGAAGCTTGATCCCGGGGGTTTATGGCTACACCTTC	CARSLIPGVYGYTF
NA	TRBV5-1	TRBJ2-1	17	TRBD2	TGCGCCAGCAGCTTCCAACCTAGCGGGGGGGCCTACAATGAGCAGTTCTTC	CASSFQPSGGAYNEQFF
NA	TRBV5-1	TRBJ1-2	13	NA	TGCGCCAGCAGCTTGCAGGATATCTATGGCTACACCTTC	CASSLQDIYGYTF
NA	TRBV5-6	TRBJ1-3	14	NA	TGTGCCAGCAGCCGGGAGGGCGCTGGAAACACCATATATTTT	CASSREGAGNTIYF
NA	TRBV6-1	TRBJ1-6	18	TRBD1	TGTGCCAGCAGTGACCGGGACAGGGGGCGAATCTATAATTCACCCCTCCACTTT	CASSDRDRGRIYNSPLHF
NA	TRBV9	TRBJ1-3	16	NA	TGTGCCAGCAGCGTCTCAGGCTCGAGCTTTGGAAACACCATATATTTT	CASSVSGSSFGNTIYF
few	TRBV2	TRBJ1-5	12	NA	TGTGCCAGCAGCGGTTCTAATCAGCCCCAGCATTTT	CASSGSNQPQHF
NA	TRBV25-1	TRBJ2-7	13	NA	TGTGCCAGCAGTGAGCCGGGTTTAAACGAGCAGTACTTC	CASSEPGLNEQYF